The 15 T cell receptor beta chains below were found in one sample sequenced in a study of OX40 agonist ivuxolimab in advanced cancers. Here immunoSEQ multiplex PCR was the method, and the copy in TCRdb shows in-frame clones only, minus some. The sample gives roughly 48,000 clones, around 79% of which show up once; approximately 2.1% is in the top ten. Specimen: CD4+ or CD8+ T cells sorted from blood, collected in a trial of the OX40 agonist ivuxolimab. These TCRs come from an adult with an advanced solid tumor such as melanoma, head and neck, liver or kidney cancer.

This clone was picked up a small number of times. The CDR3 DNA reads as TGTGCCAGCAGCTCCCGGAGGACTAGCGGAGCGAACACCGGGGAGCTGTTTTTT. Encoded protein: CASSSRRTSGANTGELFF. This chain joins TRBV9 and TRBJ2-2; 10 positions match TRBD2. Germline V CDR1 and CDR2: SGDLS, YYNGEE. The CDR3 extends over 18 amino acids. The trim removed 4 bases at V and 0 bases at J, leaving 9 bases unmatched.

The chain has TRBV9 and TRBJ1-1, with no clear D. Germline V lookup: CDR1 SGDLS, CDR2 YYNGEE. This CDR3 contains 13 residues. V gave up 4 bases and J gave up 2 bases, with 9 bases separating them. CDR3 amino acids: CASSQDLNTEAFF. Here the CDR3 DNA reads TGTGCCAGCAGCCAAGACCTTAACACTGAAGCTTTCTTT.

This CDR3 reads CASSATGDSPLHF. CDR3 sequence (DNA): TGTGCCAGCAGTGCGACCGGGGATTCACCCCTCCACTTT. The chain recombines TRBV9 with TRBJ1-6; no reliable D call. This CDR3 comprises 13 residues. Germline CDR1 and CDR2: SGDLS and YYNGEE. V was clipped by 5 bases and J by 8 bases, with 11 bases between them.

V gene TRBV5-4 combines with J gene TRBJ2-3; D might be TRBD2 (5 bases). CDR3 size: 15 residues. The ends were cut back, 6 bases at V and 4 bases at J, with 18 bases in the middle. CDR1 and CDR2 from the germline V gene are SGHNT and YYREEE (reference sequence). This CDR3 reads CASNIVGGRSDTQYF. As DNA, the CDR3 is TGTGCCAGCAACATCGTTGGCGGGCGGTCAGATACGCAGTATTTT.

The chain combines TRBV28 with TRBJ2-4; D might be TRBD1 (6 bases). V gave up 5 bases and J gave up 0 bases, with 11 bases separating them. This CDR3 contains 15 residues. CDR1 and CDR2 from the germline V gene are MDHEN and SYDVKM. DNA for the CDR3: TGTGCCAGCAGTCTCGGACAGCTAGCCAAAAACATTCAGTACTTC. As protein: CASSLGQLAKNIQYF.

This chain joins TRBV18 and TRBJ2-3; D is unclear. Germline CDR1 reads KGHSH; CDR2 reads LQKENI. Trimming left V 6 bases short and J 1 base short, with 8 bases between. The CDR3 has 13 residues. CDR3 residues: CASSYYRTDTQYF. In DNA form, the CDR3 reads TGTGCCAGCTCTTACTACCGCACAGATACGCAGTATTTT.

This clone was seen once. The CDR3 sequence: CASSATGTGTIYF. For the CDR3, the DNA is TGTGCCAGCAGCGCGACAGGGACGGGCACCATATATTTT. The J gene is TRBJ1-3, the V gene TRBV6-5, with 7 bases that match TRBD1. CDR1 is MNHEY and CDR2 is SVGAGI in the germline V gene. The junction had 8 bases not matched to a gene; V was cut back by 6 bases and J by 9 bases. CDR3 length equals 13 residues.

This chain joins TRBV4-2 and TRBJ2-3; D is undetermined. The CDR3 contains 13 residues. Germline V CDR1 and CDR2: LGHNA, YNFKEQ. V lost 0 bases, J lost 4 bases, and 5 bases lay in between. The CDR3 here is CASSQERADTQYF. CDR3 DNA sequence: TGTGCCAGCAGCCAAGAAAGGGCAGATACGCAGTATTTT.

V gene TRBV19 combines with J gene TRBJ2-5; unclear D gene. The germline V gene has CDR1 LNHDA and CDR2 SQIVND (reference sequence). The CDR3 runs to 12 residues. Trimming stripped 5 bases from V and 1 base from J, with 5 bases between. This CDR3 is CASSFAQETQYF. The CDR3 nucleotides read TGTGCCAGTAGTTTCGCCCAAGAGACCCAGTACTTC.

V is TRBV29-1 and J is TRBJ2-7; D possibly matches TRBD1 or TRBD2 (6 bases each). Per germline, CDR1 SQVTM and CDR2 ANQGSEA. This CDR3 comprises 12 residues. The germline V and J ends were trimmed by 7 bases and 0 bases, with 10 bases remaining between them. The CDR3: CSGRDNSYEQYF. CDR3 nucleotides: TGCAGCGGGAGGGACAACTCCTACGAGCAGTACTTC.

This clone was observed once. The rearrangement uses TRBV10-3 and TRBJ1-5; D perhaps matches TRBD1 (5 bases). Trimming took 2 bases from V and 4 from J, leaving 9 bases between them. Germline loops: CDR1 ENHRY, CDR2 SYGVKD. CDR3 length: 14 residues. CDR3 protein: CAISEQGANQPQHF. The CDR3 coding sequence is TGTGCCATCAGTGAGCAGGGCGCTAATCAGCCCCAGCATTTT.

V usage is TRBV5-1 and J usage is TRBJ1-3; possibly TRBD1 for D (5 bases). Trimming removed 3 bases at V and 7 bases at J, with 20 bases between. This CDR3 is built from 16 residues. Looked up from germline, CDR1 is SGHRS and CDR2 is YFSETQ. Written as DNA, the CDR3 is TGCGCCAGCAGCTCCCTAGCCGCTGGGGACGGGAACACCATATATTTT. It encodes CASSSLAAGDGNTIYF.

This clone was counted only a few times. The chain links TRBV19 to TRBJ1-6, with unresolved D. The CDR3 extends over 12 amino acids. Trimming took off 5 bases at V and 10 bases at J, with 9 bases between the two ends. In germline, CDR1 is LNHDA, CDR2 SQIVND (reference sequence). The CDR3 DNA follows: TGTGCCAGTAGTGGGCAGGAATCACCCCTCCACTTT. Its translation is CASSGQESPLHF.

This chain joins TRBV6-6 and TRBJ2-1; D not certain. V was clipped by 3 bases and J by 9 bases, with 6 bases between them. This CDR3 has 11 amino acids. Germline loops: CDR1 MNHNY, CDR2 SVGAGI (reference sequence). The CDR3 here is CASSYRSEQFF. DNA for the CDR3: TGTGCCAGCAGTTATCGGTCTGAGCAGTTCTTC.

The rearrangement uses TRBV2 and TRBJ2-7; D unclear. CDR1 is SNHLY and CDR2 is FYNNEI in the germline V gene. Trimming removed 4 bases from V and 4 bases from J, with 5 bases in between. CDR3 length: 11 residues. In nucleotides, the CDR3 is TGTGCCAGCAGTGCCCAATACGAGCAGTACTTC. This encodes CASSAQYEQYF.